These 16 T cell receptor beta chains came from one sample sequenced in a study of blood T cell repertoires in COVID-19 (dated by TCRdb to 2020 to 2021). Library preparation was by the immunoSEQ multiplex PCR assay. The source is immuneACCESS, and TCRdb retained only in-frame sequences with V and J called. Part of the clones is not carried over; for the studies checked, unresolved V genes explain less than half of this, and the remainder is unexplained. The sample includes roughly 500,000 clones, with roughly 90% observed a single time. Approximately 1.8% of the sample lies in the top ten. Sequencing was carried out using PBMCs or T cells enriched from blood (not recorded which). These receptors originate from a woman in her thirties or forties who had recovered from COVID-19.

This sequence joins TRBV27 and TRBJ2-3, with a tentative D call TRBD1 (5 bases). Germline CDR1 MNHEY, CDR2 SMNVEV (reference sequence). V lost 8 bases to trimming and J lost 3 bases, with 9 bases between them. The CDR3 is made up of 12 amino acids. CDR3 nucleotides: TGTGCCAGCGGGGCCTTTACAGATACGCAGTATTTT. It translates to CASGAFTDTQYF.

V usage is TRBV25-1 and J usage is TRBJ2-5, with 7 bases identical to TRBD1. V shed 4 bases, J shed 5 bases, and the junction held 7 bases outside the gene matches. The CDR3 loop spans 14 amino acids. Germline V gene data show CDR1 as MGHDK and CDR2 as SYGVNS. The CDR3 reads CASSADRLTETQYF. CDR3 nucleotide sequence: TGTGCCAGCAGTGCGGACAGGCTGACGGAGACCCAGTACTTC. Full variable domain (rest looked up from reference TRBV25-1 and TRBJ2-5): EADIYQTPRYLVIGTGKKITLECSQTMGHDKMYWYQQDPGMELHLIHYSYGVNSTEKGDLSSESTVSRIRTEHFPLTLESARPSHTSQYLCASSADRLTETQYFGPGTRLLVL.

The chain uses TRBV10-2 and TRBJ2-7; 12 bases agree with TRBD2. The CDR3 consists of 16 residues. V shed 2 bases, J shed 0 bases, and the junction held 2 bases outside the gene matches. CDR1 is WSHSY, CDR2 SAAADI, per germline. In DNA, the CDR3 is TGCGCCAGCAGTGAGCCGGGACTAGCGGGCTCCTACGAGCAGTACTTC. Encoded protein: CASSEPGLAGSYEQYF.

The chain links TRBV5-6 to TRBJ1-5, with D possibly TRBD1 on 5 matching bases. CDR1 and CDR2 from the germline V gene are SGHDT and YYEEEE. The CDR3 sequence is 15 residues long. V shed 0 bases and J shed 8 bases, with 15 bases lying between them. The CDR3 region is CASSLGHRPKEPQHF. DNA of the CDR3: TGTGCCAGCAGCTTGGGGCACAGGCCAAAGGAGCCCCAGCATTTT.

The rearrangement joins TRBV7-8 to TRBJ2-1; 9 nucleotides agree with TRBD2. The CDR3 consists of 17 residues. J gave up 7 bases and V 1 base, and 11 bases lay outside the gene matches. Germline CDR1 reads SGHVS; CDR2 reads FQNEAQ. Here the CDR3 reads CASSLVLAGEVRNEQFF. The CDR3, as DNA: TGTGCCAGCAGCTTAGTGTTAGCGGGAGAAGTACGGAATGAGCAGTTCTTC.

This clone appeared a single time. The chain links TRBV7-8 to TRBJ2-3; D is perhaps TRBD1 (6 bases). From germline, CDR1 is SGHVS and CDR2 FQNEAQ. V was shortened by 0 bases and J by 0 bases, with 13 bases between the two germline ends. The length of the CDR3 is 17 residues. In DNA form, the CDR3 reads TGTGCCAGCAGCTTAGCGAGGGACAAGGCTAGCACAGATACGCAGTATTTT. It translates to CASSLARDKASTDTQYF.

V is TRBV5-1 and J is TRBJ2-1; 14 bases align to TRBD2. CDR3 length: 18 amino acids. CDR1 is SGHRS, CDR2 YFSETQ, per germline. The V segment lost 4 bases and the J segment 8 bases; nucleotides outside the gene matches: 14. The CDR3, as DNA: TGCGCCAGCAGCCCCGGGACTAGCGGGAGTTCGTGGTATGATGAGCAGTTCTTC. Its protein is CASSPGTSGSSWYDEQFF.

The genes are TRBV11-3 and TRBJ2-1, with TRBD1 matching over 11 bases. V dropped 0 bases and J dropped 8; count of bases not matched to a gene: 9. The germline V gene encodes CDR1 SGHNT and CDR2 YENEEA. This CDR3 region has 17 residues. This CDR3 reads CASSLDRLDRGRDEQFF. CDR3 bases: TGTGCCAGCAGCTTAGATCGTCTGGACAGGGGGCGGGATGAGCAGTTCTTC.

CDR3 bases: TGTGCCAGCAGCTTAGGAGGAGGGTACACTGAAGCTTTCTTT. This gives the protein CASSLGGGYTEAFF. This chain connects TRBV7-9 to TRBJ1-1, with D uncertain. The V gene's germline CDR1 is SEHNR and CDR2 FQNEAQ (reference sequence). CDR3 length equals 14 residues. The V and J ends lost 1 base and 3 bases respectively, with 9 bases between them.

This rearrangement joins TRBV5-1 to TRBJ1-2; TRBD1 matches at 8 bases. V dropped 0 bases and J dropped 4; count of bases not matched to a gene: 2. This CDR3 has 14 residues. CDR1 and CDR2 (germline): SGHRS, YFSETQ. Here the CDR3 DNA reads TGCGCCAGCAGCTTGGACAGGGGGGGCTATGGCTACACCTTC. Amino acid sequence: CASSLDRGGYGYTF.

V gene TRBV13 combines with J gene TRBJ2-7, with D possibly being TRBD1 (6 bases). Germline values: CDR1 PRHDT, CDR2 FYEKMQ (reference sequence). The CDR3 has 15 residues. Deletions cut 3 bases from V and 0 bases from J, with 12 bases between. CDR3 sequence reads: CASSFRGQTSYEQYF. The CDR3 bases are TGTGCCAGCAGCTTCCGCGGACAGACCTCCTACGAGCAGTACTTC.

This rearrangement joins TRBV24-1 to TRBJ2-1; TRBD2 agrees at 9 bases. V shed 4 bases and J 10 bases; nucleotides not matched to a gene: 10. The germline CDR1 and CDR2 sequences are KGHDR and SFDVKD. The CDR3 length is 15 residues. DNA for the CDR3: TGTGCCACCAGTGACCCACAGCGGGAGGAAGGGGAGCAGTTCTTC. Translated: CATSDPQREEGEQFF.

The chain joins TRBV15 to TRBJ1-4; 9 bases match TRBD1. The CDR3 length is 19 residues. Trimming at V came to 3 bases and at J to 5 bases, leaving 16 bases not matched to a gene. The germline CDR1 and CDR2 sequences are LNHNV and YYDKDF (reference sequence). The CDR3 loop reads CATSRGGTGPLYPNEKLFF. In nucleotides, the CDR3 is TGTGCCACCAGCAGGGGCGGGACAGGGCCCCTTTACCCGAATGAAAAACTGTTTTTT.

This chain links TRBV27 with TRBJ1-2; 11 nucleotides match TRBD1. Germline CDR1 and CDR2: MNHEY and SMNVEV (reference sequence). The CDR3 covers 15 residues. The junction had 5 bases not matched to a gene; V was cut back by 4 bases and J by 4 bases. The CDR3 DNA is TGTGCCAGCAGTTCTGGGACAGGGGGAGGCTATGGCTACACCTTC. Translation: CASSSGTGGGYGYTF.

This chain joins TRBV7-9 and TRBJ2-6; TRBD1 agrees at 7 bases. The CDR3 covers 18 residues. V was clipped by 5 bases and J by 0 bases; unmatched bases: 10. CDR1 is SEHNR, CDR2 FQNEAQ, per germline (reference sequence). The CDR3 spells CASSARQGMSSGANVLTF. CDR3 in DNA: TGTGCCAGCAGCGCTAGACAGGGAATGAGCTCTGGGGCCAACGTCCTGACTTTC.

In its sample, this clone was seen once. The J gene is TRBJ2-7, the V gene TRBV11-2; D uncertain. CDR1 is SGHAT and CDR2 is FQNNGV in the germline V gene. The CDR3 extends over 13 amino acids. V was clipped by 3 bases and J by 0 bases, with 6 bases between them. CDR3 residues: CASSLSFSYEQYF. DNA for the CDR3: TGTGCCAGCAGCTTGAGCTTCTCCTACGAGCAGTACTTC.